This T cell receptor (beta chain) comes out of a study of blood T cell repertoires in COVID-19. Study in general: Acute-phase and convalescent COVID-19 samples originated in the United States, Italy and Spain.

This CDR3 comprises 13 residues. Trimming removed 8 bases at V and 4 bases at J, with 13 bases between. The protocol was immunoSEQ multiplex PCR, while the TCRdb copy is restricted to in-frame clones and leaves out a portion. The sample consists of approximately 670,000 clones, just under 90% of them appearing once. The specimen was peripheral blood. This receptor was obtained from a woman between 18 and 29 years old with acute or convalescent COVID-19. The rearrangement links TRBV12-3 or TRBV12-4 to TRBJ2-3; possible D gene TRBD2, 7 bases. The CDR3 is CASRRGGSDTQYF. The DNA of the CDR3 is TGTGCCAGCCGTAGGGGGGGGTCAGATACGCAGTATTTT.